These T cell receptor beta chains were read from a single sample in a study of shared clonotypes between healthy human individuals. Method: immunoSEQ multiplex PCR; TCRdb's copy keeps in-frame clones and lacks some. The data show hundreds of thousands of clones, 73% seen once. The material sequenced was memory CD4+ T cells sorted from blood. The receptors were gathered from a woman aged 25 to 39 in good health. Each CDR3 is given with its conserved first and last residue. Each record gives: J gene, V gene, clone size, D gene, CDR3 DNA, CDR3 protein. The D gene is left open where the match is weak. Rows may omit the clone size; those that give it use once, few, many or a size class.

J: TRBJ1-1; V: TRBV9; size: .; D: .; DNA: TGTGCCAGCAGCGTAGGGGACACCGACACGAACACTGAAGCTTTCTTT; CDR3: CASSVGDTDTNTEAFF
J: TRBJ2-1; V: TRBV18; size: .; D: TRBD2; DNA: TGTGCCAGCTCACCGTGGCAGGACGAGCGGGAGGGAGACAATGAGCAGTTCTTC; CDR3: CASSPWQDEREGDNEQFF
J: TRBJ2-2; V: TRBV4-1; size: .; D: TRBD2; DNA: TGCGCCAGCAGCCAAGTGACTAGCGGGAGCACGAACACCGGGGAGCTGTTTTTT; CDR3: CASSQVTSGSTNTGELFF
J: TRBJ2-7; V: TRBV28; size: .; D: .; DNA: TGTGCCAGCAGTCCACCGCTCCGGGACTACGAGCAGTACTTC; CDR3: CASSPPLRDYEQYF
J: TRBJ2-5; V: TRBV29-1; size: .; D: TRBD1; DNA: TGCAGCGTTGGGACAGGGGGCGGAGAGACCCAGTACTTC; CDR3: CSVGTGGGETQYF
J: TRBJ1-1; V: TRBV20-1; size: many; D: .; DNA: TGCAGTGCTGCCCCGGGACATGAAGCTTTCTTT; CDR3: CSAAPGHEAFF
J: TRBJ1-1; V: TRBV29-1; size: .; D: .; DNA: TGCAGCGCCCTGGTTGTGTGGGACACTGAAGCTTTCTTT; CDR3: CSALVVWDTEAFF
J: TRBJ2-2; V: TRBV11-2; size: .; D: .; DNA: TGTGCCAGCAGCCGAGAGGGGTTTAACACCGGGGAGCTGTTTTTT; CDR3: CASSREGFNTGELFF
J: TRBJ2-5; V: TRBV28; size: once; D: TRBD2; DNA: TGTGCCAGCAGTTTAAGTAAGCGGGAGCCACAAGAGACCCAGTACTTC; CDR3: CASSLSKREPQETQYF
J: TRBJ2-7; V: TRBV6-6; size: .; D: .; DNA: TGTGCCAGCACTGAGGGGGGGGGCGAGCAGTACTTC; CDR3: CASTEGGGEQYF
J: TRBJ2-2; V: TRBV7-2; size: .; D: .; DNA: TGTGCCAGCAGCTTAGGGGCAAACACCGGGGAGCTGTTTTTT; CDR3: CASSLGANTGELFF
J: TRBJ2-1; V: TRBV25-1; size: .; D: .; DNA: TGTGCCAGCAGGAATGGTAGAGGGTATGAGCAGTTCTTC; CDR3: CASRNGRGYEQFF
J: TRBJ1-2; V: TRBV2; size: .; D: .; DNA: TGTGCCAGCAGTGCCCAAGCCGGGACAATTGGTGGCTACACCTTC; CDR3: CASSAQAGTIGGYTF
J: TRBJ1-1; V: TRBV4-1; size: .; D: .; DNA: TGCGCCAGCAGCCAAGGCCTGTTGGGAGTGAACACTGAAGCTTTCTTT; CDR3: CASSQGLLGVNTEAFF
J: TRBJ1-1; V: TRBV19; size: .; D: TRBD1; DNA: TGTGCCAGTAGTATTTCAGGGGGCGGCGTTTTCTTT; CDR3: CASSISGGGVFF
J: TRBJ2-3; V: TRBV2; size: .; D: TRBD2; DNA: TGTGCCAGCAGACCCCGCCTAGCGGGAGTGACTTCCACAGATACGCAGTATTTT; CDR3: CASRPRLAGVTSTDTQYF
J: TRBJ2-5; V: TRBV5-4; size: once; D: TRBD2; DNA: TGTGCCAGCAGCTTCACGGGGGGAGCATATAGCCAAGAGACCCAGTACTTC; CDR3: CASSFTGGAYSQETQYF